This is a list of T cell receptor beta chains from one sample in a study of blood T cell repertoires in COVID-19. This table comes from immunoSEQ multiplex PCR, and its TCRdb copy is limited to in-frame clones, with some not included. The profile shows around 300,000 clones, roughly 88% of them singletons. Sequenced input: PBMCs or T cells enriched from blood (not recorded which). These receptors originate from a man aged 25 to 40 who had recovered from COVID-19. Both conserved end residues are part of each CDR3. Fields, in order: J gene, D gene, V gene, clone size, CDR3 protein, CDR3 DNA. The D gene is left open where the match is weak. Expanded clones are given a class, and other clones once, few, many or no size at all.

J: TRBJ2-1; D: .; V: TRBV29-1; size: .; CDR3: CSVGLGNEQFF; DNA: TGCAGCGTGGGACTCGGCAATGAGCAGTTCTTC
J: TRBJ2-7; D: .; V: TRBV28; size: .; CDR3: CASSLKAGTYEQYF; DNA: TGTGCCAGCAGTTTAAAGGCGGGCACCTACGAGCAGTACTTC
J: TRBJ1-3; D: TRBD1; V: TRBV7-2; size: .; CDR3: CASSLATYDRVPSSGNTIYF; DNA: TGTGCCAGCAGCTTAGCAACTTACGACAGGGTTCCTAGCTCTGGAAACACCATATATTTT
J: TRBJ2-7; D: .; V: TRBV27; size: .; CDR3: CASSTQGYEQYF; DNA: TGTGCCAGCAGCACCCAGGGGTACGAGCAGTACTTC
J: TRBJ1-5; D: .; V: TRBV12-3/TRBV12-4; size: .; CDR3: CASSPYSNQPQHF; DNA: TGTGCCAGCAGTCCTTATAGCAATCAGCCCCAGCATTTT
J: TRBJ2-5; D: .; V: TRBV5-8; size: .; CDR3: CASSQRDFQETQYF; DNA: TGTGCCAGCAGCCAACGGGACTTCCAAGAGACCCAGTACTTC
J: TRBJ2-7; D: .; V: TRBV5-6; size: .; CDR3: CASSVGSSVHEQYF; DNA: TGTGCCAGCAGCGTGGGATCCTCGGTCCACGAGCAGTACTTC
J: TRBJ2-5; D: TRBD2; V: TRBV7-2; size: .; CDR3: CASSLASGASGKETQYF; DNA: TGTGCCAGCAGCTTAGCGTCCGGGGCTAGCGGGAAAGAGACCCAGTACTTC
J: TRBJ1-1; D: TRBD1; V: TRBV18; size: once; CDR3: CASSPRQGVNTEAFF; DNA: TGTGCCAGCTCACCACGACAGGGGGTGAACACTGAAGCTTTCTTT
J: TRBJ2-1; D: TRBD1; V: TRBV11-2; size: .; CDR3: CASSPYSQGAPEDEQFF; DNA: TGTGCCAGCAGCCCTTATTCCCAGGGGGCGCCGGAGGATGAGCAGTTCTTC
J: TRBJ2-3; D: .; V: TRBV10-3; size: .; CDR3: CAIRVTRSGTDTQYF; DNA: TGTGCCATCAGGGTGACTAGGAGTGGAACAGATACGCAGTATTTT
J: TRBJ2-7; D: .; V: TRBV6-1; size: .; CDR3: CASSEAVGGQYF; DNA: TGTGCCAGCAGTGAAGCGGTGGGGGGACAGTACTTC
J: TRBJ1-6; D: .; V: TRBV7-7; size: .; CDR3: CASSLDSNSPLHF; DNA: TGTGCCAGCAGCTTAGACAGTAATTCACCCCTCCACTTT
J: TRBJ2-3; D: TRBD1; V: TRBV5-1; size: .; CDR3: CASSWTGTALGTDTQYF; DNA: TGCGCCAGCAGCTGGACCGGGACAGCCCTCGGGACAGATACGCAGTATTTT
J: TRBJ1-1; D: .; V: TRBV27; size: .; CDR3: CASSFYRVGNTEAFF; DNA: TGTGCCAGCAGTTTTTATCGGGTGGGGAACACTGAAGCTTTCTTT
J: TRBJ2-2; D: .; V: TRBV6-2/TRBV6-3; size: .; CDR3: CASSPIFERDTGELFF; DNA: TGTGCCAGCAGCCCTATCTTCGAGCGGGACACCGGGGAGCTGTTTTTT
J: TRBJ1-4; D: TRBD1; V: TRBV11-2; size: .; CDR3: CASSLVDRSGEKLFF; DNA: TGTGCCAGCAGCTTAGTGGACAGGTCTGGAGAAAAACTGTTTTTT
J: TRBJ2-3; D: .; V: TRBV15; size: .; CDR3: CATSWGPGTSTDTQYF; DNA: TGTGCCACCAGCTGGGGGCCAGGGACAAGCACAGATACGCAGTATTTT
J: TRBJ1-4; D: .; V: TRBV5-1; size: .; CDR3: CASRLVGDSTNEKLFF; DNA: TGCGCCAGCAGGCTTGTAGGGGATAGTACCAATGAAAAACTGTTTTTT
J: TRBJ1-2; D: .; V: TRBV6-5; size: .; CDR3: CASNFRQESSHGYTF; DNA: TGTGCCAGCAACTTCCGACAGGAATCTAGCCATGGCTACACCTTC
J: TRBJ1-3; D: .; V: TRBV30; size: few; CDR3: CAWSWTGGNTIYF; DNA: TGTGCCTGGAGTTGGACGGGGGGAAACACCATATATTTT
J: TRBJ1-6; D: .; V: TRBV30; size: few; CDR3: CAWSRSGNSPLHF; DNA: TGTGCCTGGAGTCGAAGCGGTAATTCACCCCTCCACTTT
J: TRBJ2-4; D: TRBD1; V: TRBV28; size: .; CDR3: CASSLRTGLAKNIQYF; DNA: TGTGCCAGCAGTCTAAGGACAGGGCTAGCCAAAAACATTCAGTACTTC
J: TRBJ2-1; D: TRBD2; V: TRBV3-1/TRBV3-2; size: .; CDR3: CASSQGRTSRQFF; DNA: TGTGCCAGCAGCCAAGGGCGGACTAGTCGGCAGTTCTTC
J: TRBJ1-2; D: TRBD1; V: TRBV28; size: .; CDR3: CASSLSLDRRLWGGYTF; DNA: TGTGCCAGCAGTTTATCGCTGGACAGGAGATTATGGGGAGGCTACACCTTC
J: TRBJ2-7; D: TRBD2; V: TRBV9; size: .; CDR3: CASSEREDKSLSYEQYF; DNA: TGTGCCAGCAGCGAGCGGGAGGATAAATCACTTTCCTACGAGCAGTACTTC
J: TRBJ2-3; D: TRBD2; V: TRBV2; size: few; CDR3: CATRRGGGDTDTQYF; DNA: TGTGCCACCCGACGAGGCGGGGGGGACACAGATACGCAGTATTTT
J: TRBJ1-1; D: .; V: TRBV28; size: .; CDR3: CASSSYSRKNTEAFF; DNA: TGTGCCAGCAGTTCTTACTCCAGGAAGAACACTGAAGCTTTCTTT
J: TRBJ2-7; D: .; V: TRBV28; size: .; CDR3: CASSPTGPPSYEQYF; DNA: TGTGCCAGCAGTCCTACAGGGCCCCCCTCCTACGAGCAGTACTTC
J: TRBJ2-7; D: .; V: TRBV21-1; size: .; CDR3: CASSKACGGGPYEQYF; DNA: TGTGCCAGCAGCAAAGCGTGTGGGGGGGGACCCTACGAGCAGTACTTC
J: TRBJ2-2; D: .; V: TRBV4-2; size: .; CDR3: CASSQESHSGELFF; DNA: TGTGCCAGCAGCCAAGAGAGCCATAGCGGGGAGCTGTTTTTT
J: TRBJ1-4; D: TRBD1; V: TRBV2; size: once; CDR3: CASSGEAGGREKLFF; DNA: TGTGCCAGCAGTGGAGAGGCAGGGGGCAGAGAAAAACTGTTTTTT
J: TRBJ1-6; D: .; V: TRBV6-5; size: medium-sized; CDR3: CASSDVGGAASPLHF; DNA: TGTGCCAGCAGCGACGTGGGGGGGGCGGCTTCACCCCTCCACTTT
J: TRBJ1-2; D: .; V: TRBV11-2; size: .; CDR3: CASSPSDTHYGYTF; DNA: TGTGCCAGCAGCCCCTCGGACACCCACTATGGCTACACCTTC
J: TRBJ2-1; D: TRBD2; V: TRBV7-9; size: .; CDR3: CASSVAGGYNEQFF; DNA: TGTGCCAGCAGCGTCGCGGGGGGATACAATGAGCAGTTCTTC
J: TRBJ2-5; D: TRBD2; V: TRBV19; size: .; CDR3: CASIKPSGGPHGETQYF; DNA: TGTGCCAGTATTAAGCCTAGCGGGGGGCCCCATGGGGAGACCCAGTACTTC
J: TRBJ2-2; D: TRBD1; V: TRBV6-5; size: .; CDR3: CASRGQATGELFF; DNA: TGTGCCAGCAGAGGACAGGCCACCGGGGAGCTGTTTTTT
J: TRBJ2-1; D: TRBD2; V: TRBV28; size: .; CDR3: CASTSGTSGYNEQFF; DNA: TGTGCCAGCACGTCCGGGACTAGCGGATACAATGAGCAGTTCTTC
J: TRBJ1-1; D: .; V: TRBV30; size: .; CDR3: CAWSLTVNTEAFF; DNA: TGTGCCTGGAGTCTCACAGTGAACACTGAAGCTTTCTTT
J: TRBJ2-7; D: .; V: TRBV28; size: .; CDR3: CASSLSSRFAEQYF; DNA: TGTGCCAGCAGTTTATCTTCGCGGTTCGCCGAGCAGTACTTC
J: TRBJ2-3; D: TRBD1; V: TRBV19; size: .; CDR3: CASRPDREGLYTQYF; DNA: TGTGCCAGTAGACCAGACAGGGAAGGGCTTTATACGCAGTATTTT
J: TRBJ2-1; D: .; V: TRBV9; size: .; CDR3: CASSVEGQAAYNEQFF; DNA: TGTGCCAGCAGCGTAGAGGGGCAGGCCGCCTACAATGAGCAGTTCTTC
J: TRBJ2-7; D: .; V: TRBV19; size: once; CDR3: CASSSRDTLYEQYF; DNA: TGTGCCAGTAGTTCCCGGGACACCCTCTACGAGCAGTACTTC
J: TRBJ2-6; D: .; V: TRBV28; size: .; CDR3: CASGQSSGANVLTF; DNA: TGTGCCAGCGGGCAGAGCTCTGGGGCCAACGTCCTGACTTTC
J: TRBJ1-1; D: .; V: TRBV10-1; size: .; CDR3: CASSESGSEAFF; DNA: TGCGCCAGCAGTGAGTCCGGGAGTGAAGCTTTCTTT
J: TRBJ2-2; D: .; V: TRBV13; size: .; CDR3: CASSLLSKTTNTGELFF; DNA: TGTGCCAGCAGCCTTCTCAGCAAGACTACGAACACCGGGGAGCTGTTTTTT
J: TRBJ1-6; D: .; V: TRBV6-5; size: once; CDR3: CASSYLQGSSPLHF; DNA: TGTGCCAGCAGTTACTTGCAGGGGAGTTCACCCCTCCACTTT
J: TRBJ2-7; D: .; V: TRBV7-2; size: once; CDR3: CASSLYGRQFSYEQYF; DNA: TGTGCCAGCAGCTTATACGGGAGACAGTTTTCCTACGAGCAGTACTTC
J: TRBJ1-4; D: .; V: TRBV2; size: .; CDR3: CASSDRVSNEKLFF; DNA: TGTGCCAGCAGTGACAGGGTCTCTAATGAAAAACTGTTTTTT
J: TRBJ1-2; D: TRBD1; V: TRBV19; size: .; CDR3: CASSRMGQNYGYTF; DNA: TGTGCCAGTAGTAGGATGGGACAGAACTATGGCTACACCTTC
J: TRBJ2-3; D: TRBD1; V: TRBV7-6; size: .; CDR3: CASSRRQGAAGDTQYF; DNA: TGTGCCAGCAGCCGTCGACAGGGGGCGGCTGGGGATACGCAGTATTTT
J: TRBJ2-5; D: .; V: TRBV7-2; size: .; CDR3: CASSSTPRTGAQYF; DNA: TGTGCCAGCAGCTCTACCCCGAGGACGGGGGCCCAGTACTTC
J: TRBJ1-4; D: .; V: TRBV4-1; size: .; CDR3: CASSQEKGAPNEKLFF; DNA: TGCGCCAGCAGCCAAGAGAAAGGGGCGCCTAATGAAAAACTGTTTTTT
J: TRBJ1-1; D: TRBD1; V: TRBV12-3/TRBV12-4; size: .; CDR3: CASSINRGSAFF; DNA: TGTGCCAGCAGTATTAACAGGGGTAGTGCTTTCTTT
J: TRBJ2-5; D: .; V: TRBV12-3/TRBV12-4; size: .; CDR3: CASSITGETQYF; DNA: TGTGCCAGCAGTATAACAGGGGAGACCCAGTACTTC
J: TRBJ1-2; D: TRBD1; V: TRBV6-5; size: .; CDR3: CARRTGDSPYGYTF; DNA: TGTGCCAGACGGACAGGGGATTCTCCCTATGGCTACACCTTC
J: TRBJ1-1; D: .; V: TRBV28; size: .; CDR3: CASSWNRVGEAFF; DNA: TGTGCCAGCAGTTGGAACAGGGTTGGTGAAGCTTTCTTT